This TCR beta chain was identified during a study of identical twins. Study-wide results and caveats: The abundant beta clonotypes from cord blood had fewer insertions, and memory repertoires had none of this.

Each cDNA held unique molecular identifiers, and template switching gave it a universal primer site. TCRdb re-called the 5' RACE reads with MiXCR, one entry per CDR3 protein. There are about 530,000 distinct CDR3 sequences in the sample; 12% to 15% occur only once, and 0.44% lies in the top ten. The CDR3 sequence is 15 residues long. Trimming took 4 bases from V and 0 from J; bases not matched to a gene: 4. The germline CDR1 and CDR2 sequences are LNHDA and SQIVND (reference sequence). This clonotype was detected only a few times. What it binds is unknown. This sample was also put to use in a study of yellow fever vaccine responses in identical twins.

The chain has TRBV19 and TRBJ2-7, with 9 bases matching TRBD2. The source is a woman aged 18-35 years in good health. Sequencing was done on a sample of CD4+ T cells sorted from blood. The CDR3 spells CASSTGLAFSYEQYF. As DNA, the CDR3 is TGTGCCAGTAGTACAGGACTAGCGTTCTCCTACGAGCAGTACTTC.